This section outlines one T cell receptor beta chain sequence together with its context. The assay was immunoSEQ multiplex PCR, and TCRdb's table has in-frame clones only and misses some. This table has about 2.3 million clones, approximately 93% appearing once. Trimming left V 1 base short and J 7 bases short, with 14 bases between. This CDR3 is 14 amino acids long. Per germline, CDR1 MGHRA and CDR2 YSYEKL. This sample was taken from a study of shared clonotypes between healthy human individuals. Source material: naive CD4+ T cells from PBMCs. The subset is: CD45RA+ positively selected. This TCR was recovered from a man in his late teens or twenties in good health. Some clones in this sample may be carry-over from other donors' samples. The chain is built from TRBV4-1 and TRBJ2-7; perhaps TRBD1 as D (7 bases). The CDR3 bases are TGCGCCAGCAGCCAAGCCAGGGGGGCGGTGGAGCAGTACTTC. Translated, it gives CASSQARGAVEQYF.